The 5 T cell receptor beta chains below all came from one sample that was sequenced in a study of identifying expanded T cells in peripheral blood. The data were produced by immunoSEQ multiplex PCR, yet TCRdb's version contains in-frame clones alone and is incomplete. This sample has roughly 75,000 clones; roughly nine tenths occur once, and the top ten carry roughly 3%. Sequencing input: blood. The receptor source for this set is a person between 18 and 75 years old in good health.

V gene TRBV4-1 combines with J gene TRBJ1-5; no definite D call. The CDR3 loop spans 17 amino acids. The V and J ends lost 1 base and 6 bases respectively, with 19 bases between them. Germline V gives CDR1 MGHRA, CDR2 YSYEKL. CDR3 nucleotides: TGCGCCAGCAGCCAAGTATTACTTGGGCCAGGCGGTCAGCCCCAGCATTTT. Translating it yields CASSQVLLGPGGQPQHF.

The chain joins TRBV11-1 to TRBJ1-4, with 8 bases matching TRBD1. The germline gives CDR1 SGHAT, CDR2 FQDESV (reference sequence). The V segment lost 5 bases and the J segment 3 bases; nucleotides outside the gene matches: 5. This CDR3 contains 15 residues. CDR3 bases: TGTGCCAGCAGCCACGGGGACAGGTCTAATGAAAAACTGTTTTTT. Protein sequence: CASSHGDRSNEKLFF.

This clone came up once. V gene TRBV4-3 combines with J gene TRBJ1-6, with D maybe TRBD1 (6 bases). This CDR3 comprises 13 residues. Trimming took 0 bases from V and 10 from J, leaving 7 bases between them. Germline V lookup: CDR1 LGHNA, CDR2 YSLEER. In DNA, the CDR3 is TGCGCCAGCAGCCAAGATGGGGGCTCACCCCTCCACTTT. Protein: CASSQDGGSPLHF.

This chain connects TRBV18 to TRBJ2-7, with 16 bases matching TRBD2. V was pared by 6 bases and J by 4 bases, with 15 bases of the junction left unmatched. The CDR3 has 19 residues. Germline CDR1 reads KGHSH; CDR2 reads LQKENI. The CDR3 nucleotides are TGTGCCAGCTCGGCGTCGGGACTAGCGGGGGGGCGCCGACTTTACGAGCAGTACTTC. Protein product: CASSASGLAGGRRLYEQYF.

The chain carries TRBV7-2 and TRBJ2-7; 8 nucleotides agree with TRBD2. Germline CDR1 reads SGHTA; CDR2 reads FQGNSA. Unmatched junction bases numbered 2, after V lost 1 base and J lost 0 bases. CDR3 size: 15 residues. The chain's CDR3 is CASSLGREVSYEQYF. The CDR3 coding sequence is TGTGCCAGCAGCTTAGGGCGGGAGGTCTCCTACGAGCAGTACTTC.